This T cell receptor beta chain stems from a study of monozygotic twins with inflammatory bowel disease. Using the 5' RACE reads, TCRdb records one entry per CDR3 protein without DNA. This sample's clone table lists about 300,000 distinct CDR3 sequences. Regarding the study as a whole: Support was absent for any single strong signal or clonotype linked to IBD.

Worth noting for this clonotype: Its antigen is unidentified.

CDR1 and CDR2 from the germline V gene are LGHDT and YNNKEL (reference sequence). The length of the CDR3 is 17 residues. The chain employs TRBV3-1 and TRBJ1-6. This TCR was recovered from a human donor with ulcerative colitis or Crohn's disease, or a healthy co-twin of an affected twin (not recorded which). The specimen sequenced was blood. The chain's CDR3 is CASSQDMRQPNNSPLHF.